The rows below give T cell receptor beta chains drawn from one sample of a study of T cell repertoires in cytomegalovirus infection. TCRdb reprocessed the reads via MiXCR and lists one record per CDR3 protein. The table has about a million distinct CDR3 sequences, around 32% seen once. Antigens of these TCRs are unknown. The sequenced sample was cultured CD8+ T cells from PBMCs, obtained from culture after CMV antigen stimulation. Source of these receptors: a human donor in good health (CMV status not recorded). Some clones in this sample may be carry-over from other donors' samples. Both conserved end residues are part of each CDR3. A D gene is named only where the DNA matches it firmly. The size field is filled for only some rows; it gives once, few, many or a size class.

V	size	J	D	CDR3	DNA
TRBV9	.	TRBJ1-1	TRBD1	CASSDRDRGKTEAFF	TGTGCCAGCAGCGACCGGGACAGGGGGAAGACTGAAGCTTTCTTT
TRBV12-3/TRBV12-4	.	TRBJ1-5	TRBD1	CASRMDRDNIHQPQHF	TGTGCCAGCAGGATGGACAGGGATAATATACATCAGCCCCAGCATTTT
TRBV4-1	.	TRBJ1-5	.	CASSQDSGTQPQHF	TGCGCCAGCAGCCAAGATTCCGGGACTCAGCCCCAGCATTTT
TRBV7-8	few	TRBJ2-1	.	CASRPMEGGNKNNEQFF	TGTGCCAGCCGCCCCATGGAGGGGGGGAATAAAAACAATGAGCAGTTCTTC
TRBV20-1	.	TRBJ2-1	.	CSAREGTHRSYNEQFF	TGCAGTGCTAGAGAAGGGACCCATCGGAGCTACAATGAGCAGTTCTTC
TRBV28	few	TRBJ2-4	TRBD2	CASSSGLAGGPGNIQYF	TGTGCCAGCAGTTCGGGACTAGCGGGGGGGCCGGGAAACATTCAGTACTTC
TRBV29-1	few	TRBJ1-4	.	CSVRTGYPTNEKLFF	TGCAGCGTTAGAACAGGGTACCCCACTAACGAAAAACTGTTTTTT
TRBV27	few	TRBJ2-7	TRBD1	CASSSLPGQGLYEQYF	TGTGCCAGCAGTTCCCTACCGGGACAGGGGCTCTACGAGCAGTACTTC
TRBV6-5	.	TRBJ2-5	.	CASSSTQYQETQYF	TGTGCCAGCAGTTCCACACAGTACCAAGAGACCCAGTACTTC
TRBV10-2	.	TRBJ2-5	.	CASRGGPRWLQETQYF	TGCGCCAGCAGGGGGGGTCCTAGATGGTTACAAGAGACCCAGTACTTC
TRBV15	many	TRBJ2-5	.	CATSRAPGQNPYQETQYF	TGTGCCACCAGCAGAGCTCCGGGACAAAACCCGTACCAAGAGACCCAGTACTTC
TRBV27	few	TRBJ1-1	TRBD1	CASLADRGKMNTEAFF	TGTGCCAGCCTTGCGGACAGGGGTAAGATGAACACTGAAGCTTTCTTT
TRBV9	.	TRBJ2-1	TRBD2	CASSVARASGGLTGYEQFF	TGTGCCAGCAGCGTAGCTAGGGCTAGCGGGGGTTTAACGGGCTATGAGCAGTTCTTC
TRBV20-1	.	TRBJ2-4	.	CSARPLELAKNILYF	TGCAGTGCTAGACCCCTTGAGTTAGCCAAAAACATTCTGTACTTC
TRBV29-1	many	TRBJ1-2	TRBD1	CSVEYGTETNYGYTF	TGCAGCGTTGAATATGGGACAGAGACTAACTATGGCTACACCTTC
TRBV20-1	.	TRBJ1-2	.	CSARDRQETIYGYTF	TGCAGTGCTAGAGATCGGCAGGAGACTATCTATGGCTACACCTTC
TRBV10-3	few	TRBJ2-7	TRBD1	CAISESRQGGSYEQYF	TGTGCCATCAGTGAGTCCCGACAGGGGGGCTCCTACGAGCAGTACTTC
TRBV29-1	.	TRBJ2-7	.	CSAEAGSSYEQYF	TGCAGCGCCGAGGCGGGTAGCTCCTACGAGCAGTACTTC
TRBV5-4	.	TRBJ2-1	TRBD2	CASSRWRGGAGEQFF	TGTGCCAGCAGCCGCTGGCGCGGGGGGGCCGGTGAGCAGTTCTTC
TRBV7-8	.	TRBJ1-2	TRBD1	CASSFGTGVAYGYTF	TGTGCCAGCAGCTTTGGGACAGGGGTGGCCTATGGCTACACCTTC
TRBV7-2	many	TRBJ2-7	.	CASSLEGSNSYEQYF	TGTGCCAGCAGCTTAGAAGGATCTAACTCCTACGAGCAGTACTTC
TRBV27	.	TRBJ2-7	TRBD2	CASSLRGRDEQYF	TGTGCCAGCAGTTTGCGGGGGAGGGACGAGCAGTACTTC
TRBV7-9	few	TRBJ2-7	TRBD1	CASNPGTAIYEQYF	TGTGCCAGCAACCCGGGGACAGCGATCTACGAGCAGTACTTC
TRBV27	.	TRBJ2-1	TRBD2	CASSFPGLAGSYNEQFF	TGTGCCAGCAGTTTTCCTGGACTAGCGGGTTCCTACAATGAGCAGTTCTTC
TRBV5-1	few	TRBJ2-1	TRBD1	CASSQARDRGVNEQFF	TGCGCCAGCAGCCAGGCCCGGGACAGGGGTGTGAATGAGCAGTTCTTC
TRBV6-2/TRBV6-3	.	TRBJ1-1	.	CASRLTRSEAFF	TGTGCCAGCAGACTGACACGGAGTGAAGCTTTCTTT
TRBV10-3	.	TRBJ2-3	.	CAISEYVTTSTDTQYF	TGTGCCATCAGTGAGTATGTGACAACTAGCACAGATACGCAGTATTTT
TRBV4-2	.	TRBJ2-5	TRBD2	CASSQDPTSGGEEETQYF	TGTGCCAGCAGCCAAGATCCGACTAGCGGGGGGGAGGAAGAGACCCAGTACTTC
TRBV27	.	TRBJ1-6	.	CASNSFSYNSPLHF	TGTGCCAGCAATTCCTTCTCCTATAATTCACCCCTCCACTTT
TRBV6-2/TRBV6-3	once	TRBJ1-5	.	CASSYEHNQPQHF	TGTGCCAGCAGTTACGAGCACAATCAGCCCCAGCATTTT
TRBV18	.	TRBJ1-3	TRBD1	CASSPTGVYSGNTKYF	TGTGCCAGCTCACCAACAGGGGTCTACTCTGGAAACACCAAATATTTT
TRBV4-3	.	TRBJ2-5	.	CASSPIARETQYF	TGCGCCAGCAGCCCCATAGCACGAGAGACCCAGTACTTC
TRBV6-1	.	TRBJ2-5	.	CASSGLGIQETQYF	TGTGCCAGCAGTGGGCTCGGGATCCAAGAGACCCAGTACTTC
TRBV10-3	once	TRBJ2-7	TRBD1	CAISGGPGTVDDQYF	TGTGCCATCAGCGGCGGCCCAGGGACAGTCGACGATCAGTACTTC
TRBV7-8	.	TRBJ2-1	TRBD2	CASSPHGGLAGSNEQFF	TGTGCCAGCAGCCCCCATGGGGGACTAGCGGGGTCCAATGAGCAGTTCTTC
TRBV6-5	.	TRBJ2-1	.	CASSYSNEYSPKFF	TGTGCCAGCAGTTACTCGAATGAGTATTCCCCTAAGTTCTTC
TRBV7-9	few	TRBJ2-1	.	CASKWTANNEQFF	TGTGCCAGCAAGTGGACTGCAAACAATGAGCAGTTCTTC
TRBV29-1	.	TRBJ1-2	.	CSVEDFFRGYTF	TGCAGCGTTGAAGATTTTTTCAGGGGCTACACCTTC
TRBV10-3	few	TRBJ2-3	.	CAISGPSGTGGTDTQYF	TGTGCCATCAGTGGTCCTAGTGGGACTGGGGGCACAGATACGCAGTATTTT
TRBV14	.	TRBJ2-3	.	CASSHEPFSTDTQYF	TGTGCCAGCAGCCACGAACCCTTTAGCACAGATACGCAGTATTTT
TRBV6-5	few	TRBJ2-7	.	CASSQGSPYEQYF	TGTGCCAGCAGCCAGGGGTCACCCTACGAGCAGTACTTC
TRBV11-2	few	TRBJ1-6	.	CASSLVDQSNSPLHF	TGTGCCAGCAGCTTAGTGGATCAGAGTAATTCACCCCTCCACTTT
TRBV7-2	many	TRBJ2-3	.	CASSLESTDTQYF	TGTGCCAGCAGCTTAGAGAGCACAGATACGCAGTATTTT
TRBV7-8	many	TRBJ2-7	TRBD1	CASSLAGTGDYEQYF	TGTGCCAGCAGCTTAGCTGGGACAGGGGACTACGAGCAGTACTTC
TRBV7-2	many	TRBJ2-5	.	CASSPDGAVQETQYF	TGTGCCAGCTCCCCCGATGGGGCGGTTCAAGAGACCCAGTACTTC
TRBV28	few	TRBJ2-2	.	CASRHQGSGELFF	TGTGCCAGCAGACACCAGGGCTCCGGGGAGCTGTTTTTT
TRBV6-6	.	TRBJ1-3	.	CASSSDGAGNTIYF	TGTGCCAGCAGTTCCGACGGAGCTGGAAACACCATATATTTT
TRBV7-2	.	TRBJ2-3	TRBD2	CASSLGASGAVGDTQYF	TGTGCCAGCAGCTTAGGAGCTAGCGGGGCCGTCGGAGATACGCAGTATTTT
TRBV7-2	many	TRBJ2-1	TRBD2	CASSYHPSGFYNEQFF	TGTGCCAGCAGTTACCATCCTAGCGGATTTTACAATGAGCAGTTCTTC
TRBV7-8	many	TRBJ1-3	TRBD1	CASSYLTGKTGNTIYF	TGTGCCAGCAGCTACCTGACAGGGAAGACTGGAAACACCATATATTTT
TRBV28	few	TRBJ1-5	.	CASSDVDSSNQPQHF	TGTGCCAGCAGTGACGTCGACAGTAGCAATCAGCCCCAGCATTTT
TRBV7-6	.	TRBJ2-7	.	CVSSPGTILYEQYF	TGTGTCAGCAGCCCCGGGACAATTCTCTACGAGCAGTACTTC
TRBV7-6	.	TRBJ2-2	.	CASSLVPGQITGELFF	TGTGCCAGCAGCTTAGTTCCCGGGCAGATCACCGGGGAGCTGTTTTTT
TRBV7-2	many	TRBJ1-2	TRBD1	CASSYLDRDYGYTF	TGTGCCAGCAGCTACCTCGACAGGGACTATGGCTACACCTTC
TRBV7-9	few	TRBJ2-5	TRBD1	CASSPTGERETQYF	TGTGCCAGCAGCCCAACAGGGGAGAGGGAGACCCAGTACTTC
TRBV12-3/TRBV12-4	few	TRBJ1-2	.	CASSLAIGLNYGYTF	TGTGCCAGCAGTTTAGCGATAGGGCTTAACTATGGCTACACCTTC
TRBV12-3/TRBV12-4	many	TRBJ2-1	TRBD2	CATTARGVNNEQFF	TGTGCCACCACTGCGCGGGGGGTTAACAATGAGCAGTTCTTC
TRBV10-2	many	TRBJ1-1	.	CASSDRRWNTEAFF	TGCGCCAGCAGTGATCGAAGGTGGAACACTGAAGCTTTCTTT
TRBV5-1	.	TRBJ2-3	TRBD1	CASSLHGQASSTDTQYF	TGCGCCAGCAGCTTACACGGACAGGCCTCTAGCACAGATACGCAGTATTTT